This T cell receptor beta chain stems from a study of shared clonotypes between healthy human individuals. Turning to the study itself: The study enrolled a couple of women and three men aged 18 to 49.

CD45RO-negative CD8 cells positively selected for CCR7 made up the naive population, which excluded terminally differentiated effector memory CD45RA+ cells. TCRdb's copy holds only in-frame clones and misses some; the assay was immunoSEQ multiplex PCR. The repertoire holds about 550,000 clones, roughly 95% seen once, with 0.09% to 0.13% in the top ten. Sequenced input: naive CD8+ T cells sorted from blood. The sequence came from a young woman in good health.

CDR3 sequence (DNA): TGTGCCAGCAGCTTAGGGGGGTTGACTCAGCCCCAGCATTTT. It specifies CASSLGGLTQPQHF. V and J are TRBV7-9 and TRBJ1-5, with D possibly matching TRBD1 (5 bases). Trimming stripped 1 base from V and 6 bases from J, with 10 bases between. This CDR3 spans 14 amino acids. Germline V gene data show CDR1 as SEHNR and CDR2 as FQNEAQ (reference sequence).